The clone carrying this TCR beta chain was counted at least ten times. Per the original data handling: Junction-only sequences without quality scores were provided by ImmunoSEQ, so filtering was different. Assay: immunoSEQ multiplex PCR; the TCRdb copy retains only in-frame clones and omits some. V, J and clone size are those of that table, while D and trimming were read from the DNA. The profile shows approximately 470,000 clones, almost 80% of them singletons. In germline, CDR1 is MNHEY, CDR2 SMNVEV (reference sequence). CDR3 length: 14 residues. V gave up 8 bases and J gave up 5 bases; unmatched junction bases: 11. Everyone who donated was a Caucasian adult who lived in Nashville, Tennessee. These data are taken from a study of shared clonotypes between healthy human individuals. Study context: Participating donors consisted of two women and three men aged 18 to 49.

This TCR was sampled from a woman between 40 and 55 years old in good health. Some clones in this sample may be carry-over from other donors' samples. The sample consisted of PBMCs. The chain uses TRBV27 and TRBJ2-7, with 8 bases that match TRBD1. The chain's CDR3 is CASRGNRGFDEQYF. CDR3 DNA sequence: TGTGCCAGCCGGGGGAACAGGGGGTTCGACGAGCAGTACTTC.